Listed below are T cell receptor beta chains from one sample, sequenced in a study of cytomegalovirus exposure and HLA in healthy donors. TCRdb's table, derived via immunoSEQ multiplex PCR, lists solely in-frame clones and lacks some. The sample holds over 120,000 clones, roughly four fifths seen once. Sequencing was done on a sample of PBMCs. The source is a man under 40 in good health and CMV-seronegative. CDR3s include the opening cysteine and the closing phenylalanine or tryptophan. Rows may omit the clone size; those that give it use once, few, many or a size class.

j_gene: TRBJ2-7
v_gene: TRBV6-1
abundance: .
CDR3aa: CASATGDGVDEQYF

j_gene: TRBJ1-6
v_gene: TRBV10-3
abundance: .
CDR3aa: CAISDAGKDNSPLHF

j_gene: TRBJ2-6
v_gene: TRBV6-1
abundance: .
CDR3aa: CASTRANGLTF

j_gene: TRBJ2-5
v_gene: TRBV5-1
abundance: .
CDR3aa: CASSLVVGAETQYF

j_gene: TRBJ2-1
v_gene: TRBV5-1
abundance: .
CDR3aa: CASSAGIAGYRSEQFF

j_gene: TRBJ2-1
v_gene: TRBV6-5
abundance: .
CDR3aa: CASSYLGTSGKNEQFF

j_gene: TRBJ2-7
v_gene: TRBV7-8
abundance: .
CDR3aa: CASSSEWSSYEQYF

j_gene: TRBJ1-1
v_gene: TRBV6-1
abundance: once
CDR3aa: CASNFGGTGRTEAFF

j_gene: TRBJ2-1
v_gene: TRBV27
abundance: once
CDR3aa: CASSLSGRGVEQFF

j_gene: TRBJ1-4
v_gene: TRBV9
abundance: .
CDR3aa: CASSDDRAYEKLFF